The 18 T cell receptor beta chains given below trace back to one sample, sequenced in a study of T cells in Graves' hyperthyroidism and ophthalmopathy. What was amplified from RNA transcripts were TCR beta CDR3 regions. Initially, a first-round RT-PCR of the TCR CDR3 employed the HTBI primer set. A single record per CDR3 protein comes from TCRdb applying MiXCR to the multiplex PCR reads. The sample includes 340,000 or so distinct CDR3 sequences, 15% to 20% seen only once; the top ten take 45% to 50%. Sequenced material: blood. The receptors derive from a woman in her forties or fifties with Graves' hyperthyroidism.

This clonotype was picked up many times. This sequence joins TRBV6-1 and TRBJ1-1; the D is unclear. CDR1 is MNHNS and CDR2 is SASEGT in the germline V gene. Trimming left V 5 bases short and J 5 bases short, with 15 bases between. The CDR3 is 14 amino acids. The CDR3 is CASSSPNSGTEAFF. The CDR3 region has the DNA TGTGCCAGCAGTTCACCCAACTCGGGGACTGAAGCTTTCTTT.

The rearrangement links TRBV5-6 to TRBJ2-6; 8 nucleotides align to TRBD1. Per the germline V gene, CDR1 is SGHDT and CDR2 is YYEEEE. The CDR3 is 16 residues long. V lost 4 bases and J lost 2; bases outside the gene matches: 5. In DNA, the CDR3 is TGTGCCAGCAGCACCCCAGGGGGCGCTGGGGCCAACGTCCTGACTTTC. Residues: CASSTPGGAGANVLTF.

The chain combines TRBV19 with TRBJ2-7; 8 nucleotides agree with TRBD2. This CDR3 comprises 15 residues. Per germline, CDR1 LNHDA and CDR2 SQIVND (reference sequence). The trim removed 3 bases at V and 4 bases at J, leaving 8 bases unmatched. The CDR3 region is CASSITSGLGYEQYF. In DNA form, the CDR3 reads TGTGCCAGTAGTATTACTAGCGGCCTAGGGTACGAGCAGTACTTC.

This chain connects TRBV11-3 to TRBJ2-1, with TRBD2 matching 7 bases. Germline V gene sequence: CDR1 SGHNT, CDR2 YENEEA. After removal of 3 bases from V and 0 bases from J, the junction contained 8 bases not matched to a gene. This CDR3 region has 17 residues. The CDR3 nucleotides are TGTGCCAGCAGCTTGGGGGGGTTTAGCAGCTCCTACAATGAGCAGTTCTTC. Its translation is CASSLGGFSSSYNEQFF.

This clonotype was counted ten times or more. In DNA form, the CDR3 reads TGTGCCAGCAGTTTATGGCCGACGAAGGGTGAAGCTTTCTTT. Encoded protein: CASSLWPTKGEAFF. This sequence joins TRBV28 and TRBJ1-1; the D is unclear. The CDR3 sequence is 14 residues long. Trimming shortened V by 0 bases and J by 7 bases, and 12 bases separated the two germline ends. The germline gives CDR1 MDHEN, CDR2 SYDVKM.

This clonotype was counted only a few times. V usage is TRBV20-1 and J usage is TRBJ1-2; TRBD1 matches 8 bases. V lost 0 bases to trimming and J lost 6 bases; unmatched junction nucleotides: 6. This CDR3 contains 14 residues. Germline loops: CDR1 DFQATT, CDR2 SNEGSKA (reference sequence). In DNA form, the CDR3 reads TGCAGTGCTAGAGATTTCAGGGGGCCACATGGCTACACCTTC. Translated: CSARDFRGPHGYTF.

This clonotype was observed a few times. The chain employs TRBV5-1 and TRBJ1-5, with unresolved D. V was trimmed by 3 bases and J by 8 bases, leaving 18 bases between them. The CDR3 contains 15 residues. Germline CDR1 is SGHRS and CDR2 is YFSETQ. The DNA of the CDR3 is TGCGCCAGCAGCTCTGGTAGGGAAGGGTTTGAGCCCCAGCATTTT. Translated, it gives CASSSGREGFEPQHF.

The sample holds a few counts of this clonotype. The chain uses TRBV6-5 and TRBJ1-5, with a possible D match to TRBD1 (6 bases). V was shortened by 0 bases and J by 5 bases, with 11 bases between the two germline ends. CDR3 length equals 15 residues. CDR1 and CDR2 (germline): MNHEY, SVGAGI. The CDR3 sequence: CASSYSPGHDQPQHF. The CDR3 nucleotides read TGTGCCAGCAGTTACTCGCCGGGACACGATCAGCCCCAGCATTTT.

This sequence joins TRBV20-1 and TRBJ1-2; weak D call: TRBD1 (5 bases). The CDR3 sequence is 14 residues long. Germline V gives CDR1 DFQATT, CDR2 SNEGSKA (reference sequence). The V end was cut by 5 bases, the J end by 4 bases, with 17 bases between. The CDR3 coding sequence is TGCAGTGCTGCAGAGAAAAGGGGACCCTATGGCTACACCTTC. Translating it yields CSAAEKRGPYGYTF.

Regarding this clonotype: Possible read error: a much larger clone is one base away. Here the CDR3 omits its conserved ending phenylalanine or tryptophan, so a read error is the likely source. The chain's CDR3 is CASSLEGGTNEKLFS. The CDR3 DNA reads as TGTGCCAGCTCCCTAGAGGGGGGCACTAATGAAAAACTGTTTTCT. The chain uses TRBV7-9 and TRBJ1-4; possibly TRBD1 for D (6 bases). V was clipped by 8 bases and J by 2 bases, with 15 bases between them. CDR1 is SEHNR and CDR2 is FQNEAQ in the germline V gene (reference sequence). The CDR3 extends over 15 amino acids.

This clonotype was seen more than once but under ten times. This chain links TRBV28 with TRBJ1-2; D remains unclear. V shed 2 bases and J shed 7 bases, with 8 bases lying between them. Germline V gene lookup returns CDR1 MDHEN and CDR2 SYDVKM. This CDR3 spans 12 amino acids. The CDR3 DNA sequence: TGTGCCAGCAGTTTAGCCCCCTCTGGCTACACCTTC. Its protein is CASSLAPSGYTF.

This clonotype showed up many times. This chain links TRBV3-1 with TRBJ2-3; TRBD2 matches at 10 bases. The CDR3 totals 19 residues. Germline V gives CDR1 LGHDT, CDR2 YNNKEL (reference sequence). V shed 3 bases and J 0 bases; nucleotides not matched to a gene: 12. The CDR3 spells CASSQRLLAGAGSTDTQYF. The CDR3 DNA follows: TGTGCCAGCAGCCAGCGCCTTCTAGCGGGAGCTGGTAGCACAGATACGCAGTATTTT.

CDR3 sequence reads: CAWSAWTGVNTEAFF. CDR3 nucleotides: TGTGCCTGGAGTGCCTGGACGGGTGTGAACACTGAAGCTTTCTTT. The rearrangement links TRBV30 to TRBJ1-1; no definite D call. The V end lost 1 base, the J end lost 0 bases, and 12 bases lay between the germline ends. CDR3 length: 15 amino acids. Per germline, CDR1 GTSNPN and CDR2 SVGIG (reference sequence).

This clonotype appeared many times. The rearrangement uses TRBV11-2 and TRBJ1-1; no definite D call. Trimming left V 0 bases short and J 0 bases short, with 14 bases between. Germline assignment: CDR1 SGHAT and CDR2 FQNNGV. The CDR3 spans 17 residues. The chain's CDR3 is CASSLEAPGDMNTEAFF. In nucleotides, the CDR3 is TGTGCCAGCAGCTTAGAGGCGCCGGGAGATATGAACACTGAAGCTTTCTTT. Using reference TRBV11-2 and TRBJ1-1 for the parts outside the CDR3, the full variable domain is EAGVAQSPRYKIIEKRQSVAFWCNPISGHATLYWYQQILGQGPKLLIQFQNNGVVDDSQLPKDRFSAERLKGVDSTLKIQPAKLEDSAVYLCASSLEAPGDMNTEAFFGQGTRLTVV.

The V gene is TRBV27, the J gene TRBJ2-3; a possible D gene is TRBD1 (6 bases). The V end lost 5 bases, the J end lost 0 bases, and 24 bases lay between the germline ends. The CDR3 has 19 amino acids. Per the germline V gene, CDR1 is MNHEY and CDR2 is SMNVEV (reference sequence). CDR3 sequence (DNA): TGTGCCAGCAGTCGGCGACAGGCACCGCGACTTTCTAGCACAGATACGCAGTATTTT. This codes for CASSRRQAPRLSSTDTQYF.

The rearrangement joins TRBV7-9 to TRBJ1-6, with no clear D. CDR3 length equals 12 residues. The V end was cut by 2 bases, the J end by 10 bases, with 6 bases between. Germline CDR1 SEHNR, CDR2 FQNEAQ (reference sequence). The CDR3 is CASSLQTSPLHF. The CDR3 bases are TGTGCCAGCAGCTTACAAACCTCACCCCTCCACTTT.

This clonotype was recorded at least ten times. The chain is built from TRBV11-2 and TRBJ2-3; D gene uncertain. Germline values: CDR1 SGHAT, CDR2 FQNNGV. V lost 3 bases to trimming and J lost 4 bases, with 11 bases between them. The CDR3 is made up of 14 amino acids. The CDR3 here is CASSLRPVPDTQYF. DNA for the CDR3: TGTGCCAGCAGCTTGAGGCCCGTGCCAGATACGCAGTATTTT. Full variable domain (rest looked up from reference TRBV11-2 and TRBJ2-3): EAGVAQSPRYKIIEKRQSVAFWCNPISGHATLYWYQQILGQGPKLLIQFQNNGVVDDSQLPKDRFSAERLKGVDSTLKIQPAKLEDSAVYLCASSLRPVPDTQYFGPGTRLTVL.

This clonotype was picked up many times. The chain joins TRBV7-9 to TRBJ2-7; D gene ambiguous. The CDR3 runs 12 residues. Germline values: CDR1 SEHNR, CDR2 FQNEAQ (reference sequence). The V end was cut by 2 bases, the J end by 2 bases, with 4 bases between. The CDR3 is CASSLSAYEQYF. The CDR3 DNA reads as TGTGCCAGCAGCTTATCCGCCTACGAGCAGTACTTC.